This TCR beta chain was identified during a study of T cell responses to AZD1222 COVID-19 vaccine. Points from the study as a whole: Unmutated variant regions are reportedly targeted by nearly half of spike-specific TCRs. The peak T cell response came first, and repertoires were sampled only after it.

For this clone: What it binds is unknown.

Per the germline V gene, CDR1 is LNHDA and CDR2 is SQIVND (reference sequence). Trimming cost V 9 bases and J 3 bases, with 18 bases left between them. This CDR3 has 14 amino acids. The repertoire was sequenced with immunoSEQ multiplex PCR; TCRdb's copy has only in-frame clones and lacks some. The sample has around 140,000 clones; 91% are singletons. The J gene is TRBJ2-7, the V gene TRBV19; perhaps TRBD1 as D (5 bases). Specimen: peripheral blood, collected on day 0 of AZD1222 vaccination. The source of this sequence is an adult in good health. The CDR3 nucleotides are TGTGCCAGCCAACAACAAAGGGGTGTCTACGAGCAGTACTTC. Its translation: CASQQQRGVYEQYF.